The 27 T cell receptor beta chains listed next were all sequenced from one sample in a study of T cell changes during pregnancy in multiple sclerosis. Here immunoSEQ multiplex PCR was the method, and the copy in TCRdb shows in-frame clones only, minus some. This sample carries 50,000 to 65,000 clones, under 95% of them seen once, and the ten largest clones take 3% to 4%. Sample: CD8+ T cells from peripheral blood mononuclear cells, taken in the second trimester of pregnancy. The receptor source for this set is a female donor with multiple sclerosis, enrolled in a pregnancy study.

The chain links TRBV7-9 to TRBJ2-1; possible D gene TRBD1, 6 bases. Germline values: CDR1 SEHNR, CDR2 FQNEAQ (reference sequence). The CDR3 sequence is 14 residues long. The V and J ends lost 6 bases and 0 bases respectively, with 9 bases between them. The CDR3 sequence is CASRSGVSYNEQFF. In DNA form, the CDR3 reads TGTGCCAGCAGGTCAGGGGTCTCCTACAATGAGCAGTTCTTC.

The rearrangement joins TRBV29-1 to TRBJ1-5; D ambiguous. Germline CDR1 and CDR2: SQVTM and ANQGSEA. Trimming left V 4 bases short and J 9 bases short, with 13 bases between. The CDR3 is 12 residues long. CDR3 loop: CSVVGPEGPQHF. In DNA form, the CDR3 reads TGCAGCGTTGTGGGCCCGGAGGGGCCCCAGCATTTT. The full variable domain, its missing parts supplied by reference TRBV29-1 and TRBJ1-5, is SAVISQKPSRDICQRGTSLTIQCQVDSQVTMMFWYRQQPGQSLTLIATANQGSEATYESGFVIDKFPISRPNLTFSTLTVSNMSPEDSSIYLCSVVGPEGPQHFGDGTRLSIL.

The rearrangement links TRBV27 to TRBJ1-5, with 7 bases fitting TRBD1. V gave up 3 bases and J gave up 3 bases; unmatched junction bases: 2. CDR3 length: 14 amino acids. The germline V gene has CDR1 MNHEY and CDR2 SMNVEV (reference sequence). The CDR3 spells CASSFTGDNQPQHF. The CDR3 DNA reads as TGTGCCAGCAGTTTCACAGGGGACAATCAGCCCCAGCATTTT.

The chain recombines TRBV5-1 with TRBJ2-1; the match to TRBD2 covers 7 bases. The CDR3 is made up of 13 amino acids. With V trimmed by 2 bases and J by 8 bases, 4 bases remained unmatched. Germline lookup yields CDR1 SGHRS and CDR2 YFSETQ. The CDR3 DNA is TGCGCCAGCAGCTTCGGCGGGAGCTATGAGCAGTTCTTC. This translates into CASSFGGSYEQFF.

This clone was observed a single time. V and J are TRBV27 and TRBJ2-5; D is unresolved. Germline V gene sequence: CDR1 MNHEY, CDR2 SMNVEV (reference sequence). The V end was cut by 8 bases, the J end by 5 bases, with 9 bases between. CDR3 length: 11 residues. The CDR3, as DNA: TGTGCCAGCGGCTACGGGGAGACCCAGTACTTC. Encoded protein: CASGYGETQYF.

This clone turned up a few times. J is TRBJ2-7 and V is TRBV5-5, with D maybe TRBD2 (6 bases). V lost 6 bases, J lost 0 bases, and 13 bases lay in between. This CDR3 is 14 amino acids long. Germline V gene sequence: CDR1 SGHKS, CDR2 YYEKEE (reference sequence). CDR3 DNA sequence: TGTGCCAGCATCCTTCCGGGGGACTCCTACGAGCAGTACTTC. This codes for CASILPGDSYEQYF.

The chain couples TRBV2 to TRBJ1-2; D possibly corresponds to TRBD1 (5 bases). The CDR3 covers 13 residues. CDR1 is SNHLY, CDR2 FYNNEI, per germline. V shed 8 bases and J shed 6 bases, with 16 bases lying between them. The CDR3 is CASPRAGRDGYTF. CDR3 in DNA: TGTGCCAGCCCTAGGGCAGGGAGGGATGGCTACACCTTC.

The chain is built from TRBV4-1 and TRBJ2-1, with D possibly matching TRBD2 (6 bases). CDR1 is MGHRA and CDR2 is YSYEKL in the germline V gene. V dropped 1 base and J dropped 8 bases, with 18 bases sitting between them. The CDR3 is 16 amino acids. The CDR3 reads CASSQGGSRRVDEQFF. CDR3 sequence (DNA): TGCGCCAGCAGCCAAGGGGGAAGCAGGAGGGTCGATGAGCAGTTCTTC.

The rearrangement uses TRBV7-9 and TRBJ2-7; 8 bases align to TRBD1. The CDR3 covers 14 residues. Germline assignment: CDR1 SEHNR and CDR2 FQNEAQ (reference sequence). With V trimmed by 5 bases and J by 2 bases, 5 bases remained unmatched. CDR3 loop: CASSTGQAPYEQYF. As DNA, the CDR3 is TGTGCCAGCAGCACGGGACAGGCCCCCTACGAGCAGTACTTC.

This chain uses TRBV13 with TRBJ2-1; 8 positions match TRBD2. The CDR3 spans 13 residues. Trimming at V came to 5 bases and at J to 8 bases, leaving 5 bases not matched to a gene. CDR1 and CDR2 (germline): PRHDT, FYEKMQ (reference sequence). The CDR3 protein is CASSPGLVDEQFF. For the CDR3, the DNA is TGTGCCAGCAGCCCGGGACTAGTCGATGAGCAGTTCTTC.

The table lists this clone with a count of one. In DNA form, the CDR3 reads TGTGCCAGCACCGGACTAGCGGGGGGACAAGAGACCCAGTACTTC. This translates into CASTGLAGGQETQYF. The V call is TRBV27, the J call TRBJ2-5, with 14 bases matching TRBD2. In germline, CDR1 is MNHEY, CDR2 SMNVEV (reference sequence). Losses at the gene ends were 7 bases for V and 2 bases for J; bases not matched to a gene: 3. The CDR3 covers 15 residues.

The rearrangement links TRBV4-1 to TRBJ2-5; D is uncertain. CDR1 is MGHRA and CDR2 is YSYEKL in the germline V gene. The V gene lost 3 bases and the J gene lost 5 bases, with 10 bases spanning the gap. CDR3 length: 13 amino acids. The CDR3 coding sequence is TGCGCCAGCAGCCATTCTCGCGTGGAGACCCAGTACTTC. Protein product: CASSHSRVETQYF.

J is TRBJ2-5 and V is TRBV7-2, with TRBD2 identical over 7 bases. The ends lost 6 bases at V and 2 bases at J; junction bases unmatched: 9. Germline loops: CDR1 SGHTA, CDR2 FQGNSA. The CDR3 is made up of 15 amino acids. CDR3 sequence reads: CASSSGLGVQETQYF. CDR3 sequence (DNA): TGTGCCAGCAGTTCCGGACTAGGGGTACAAGAGACCCAGTACTTC.

This sequence joins TRBV2 and TRBJ2-1; possibly TRBD1 for D (6 bases). The V end was cut by 10 bases, the J end by 5 bases, with 18 bases between. Looked up from germline, CDR1 is SNHLY and CDR2 is FYNNEI. CDR3 length equals 14 residues. CDR3 in amino acids: CATLGGGADNEQFF. DNA of the CDR3: TGTGCCACCCTTGGTGGGGGCGCGGACAATGAGCAGTTCTTC.

The chain carries TRBV27 and TRBJ2-1, with D maybe TRBD2 (6 bases). Germline V CDR1 and CDR2: MNHEY, SMNVEV (reference sequence). The V end was cut by 4 bases, the J end by 12 bases, with 19 bases between. CDR3 size: 14 residues. The CDR3 loop is CASSWVGREVSQFF. CDR3 bases: TGTGCCAGCAGTTGGGTCGGCAGGGAGGTCTCGCAGTTCTTC.

The chain combines TRBV28 with TRBJ2-2; 12 positions match TRBD2. CDR1 and CDR2 from the germline V gene are MDHEN and SYDVKM. The ends lost 4 bases at V and 7 bases at J; junction bases unmatched: 13. The CDR3 has 18 amino acids. DNA of the CDR3: TGTGCCAGCAGTTCGCCGATCCTGACTAGCGGGGGTGACGGGGAGCTGTTTTTT. It specifies CASSSPILTSGGDGELFF.

This clone was picked up one time. The chain couples TRBV27 to TRBJ2-7; TRBD2 is a possible D gene (5 bases). Trimming shortened V by 3 bases and J by 0 bases, and 12 bases separated the two germline ends. This CDR3 region has 15 residues. The germline CDR1 and CDR2 sequences are MNHEY and SMNVEV (reference sequence). The CDR3 nucleotides are TGTGCCAGCAGTTTCAGTGGGAGTTCCTCCTACGAGCAGTACTTC. It is translated as CASSFSGSSSYEQYF.

This rearrangement joins TRBV7-7 to TRBJ1-3; a possible D gene is TRBD1 (5 bases). The CDR3 has 15 amino acids. The germline V gene encodes CDR1 SSHAT and CDR2 FNYEAQ (reference sequence). V lost 5 bases and J lost 0, with 11 bases in between. In DNA, the CDR3 is TGTGCCAGCAGCCCCGGGGGTCCCTCTGGAAACACCATATATTTT. This translates into CASSPGGPSGNTIYF.

The sample holds a few counts of this clone. This chain uses TRBV11-2 with TRBJ2-1, with 7 bases lining up with TRBD2. The length of the CDR3 is 15 residues. Trimming at V came to 2 bases and at J to 8 bases, leaving 9 bases not matched to a gene. Germline V gives CDR1 SGHAT, CDR2 FQNNGV. The CDR3 region has the DNA TGTGCCAGCAGCTTAATTAGCGGGCCCCCTGATGAGCAGTTCTTC. Protein sequence: CASSLISGPPDEQFF.

The chain has TRBV28 and TRBJ2-1; D possibly corresponds to TRBD1 (6 bases). The CDR3 is 13 amino acids. The V and J ends lost 6 bases and 8 bases respectively, with 14 bases between them. Germline lookup yields CDR1 MDHEN and CDR2 SYDVKM. CDR3 in DNA: TGTGCCAGCAGAGTAAGGGGGTCCGATGAGCAGTTCTTC. This sequence encodes CASRVRGSDEQFF.

The V gene is TRBV9, the J gene TRBJ1-1, with D tentatively TRBD1 (5 bases). The CDR3 is made up of 17 amino acids. V was pared by 0 bases and J by 1 base, with 16 bases between. Per the germline V gene, CDR1 is SGDLS and CDR2 is YYNGEE. Written as DNA, the CDR3 is TGTGCCAGCAGCGTAGAGAAGTTGGCAGGGAAGAACACTGAAGCTTTCTTT. Amino acid sequence: CASSVEKLAGKNTEAFF.

The genes are TRBV6-6 and TRBJ2-7, with 9 bases lining up with TRBD1. The CDR3 has 14 amino acids. The germline V gene has CDR1 MNHNY and CDR2 SVGAGI (reference sequence). V lost 6 bases, J lost 3 bases, and 6 bases stayed unmatched. The CDR3 is CASSPGTGLYEQYF. The CDR3 bases are TGTGCCAGCAGCCCCGGGACAGGGCTCTACGAGCAGTACTTC.

The chain uses TRBV5-1 and TRBJ2-1; D not resolved. V was cut by 4 bases and J by 6 bases, with 5 bases left in between. This CDR3 contains 11 residues. CDR1 is SGHRS, CDR2 YFSETQ, per germline. The CDR3 is CASSISNEQFF. The CDR3 DNA reads TGCGCCAGCAGCATCTCCAATGAGCAGTTCTTC. Full variable domain (rest looked up from reference TRBV5-1 and TRBJ2-1): KAGVTQTPRYLIKTRGQQVTLSCSPISGHRSVSWYQQTPGQGLQFLFEYFSETQRNKGNFPGRFSGRQFSNSRSEMNVSTLELGDSALYLCASSISNEQFFGPGTRLTVL.

V and J are TRBV4-1 and TRBJ1-2; TRBD1 matches at 8 bases. This CDR3 is built from 15 residues. The ends lost 1 base at V and 4 bases at J; junction bases unmatched: 5. Germline CDR1 MGHRA, CDR2 YSYEKL. The CDR3 nucleotides are TGCGCCAGCAGCCAAGCGGGACAGGCTACCTATGGCTACACCTTC. It translates to CASSQAGQATYGYTF.

The J gene is TRBJ2-3, the V gene TRBV7-8, with 9 bases identical to TRBD2. This CDR3 has 16 amino acids. Trimming removed 3 bases from V and 6 bases from J; junction bases left unmatched: 10. Germline V gene data show CDR1 as SGHVS and CDR2 as FQNEAQ. The CDR3 region is CASSFGAAGGRDTQYF. CDR3 in DNA: TGTGCCAGCAGCTTTGGCGCAGCGGGAGGTCGCGATACGCAGTATTTT.

This sequence joins TRBV5-1 and TRBJ1-4; possibly TRBD1 for D (5 bases). The V gene lost 4 bases and the J gene lost 0 bases, with 13 bases spanning the gap. The CDR3 is 16 amino acids. Germline-derived CDR1 and CDR2 are SGHRS and YFSETQ. For the CDR3, the DNA is TGCGCCAGCAGCCAACGACAGACCGCAACTAATGAAAAACTGTTTTTT. Translating gives CASSQRQTATNEKLFF.

J is TRBJ1-3 and V is TRBV27; D is unclear. V was shortened by 4 bases and J by 4 bases, with 8 bases between the two germline ends. The V gene's germline CDR1 is MNHEY and CDR2 SMNVEV (reference sequence). This CDR3 has 13 residues. The CDR3 here is CASSSLEGNTIYF. Here the CDR3 DNA reads TGTGCCAGCAGTTCCCTAGAGGGAAACACCATATATTTT.